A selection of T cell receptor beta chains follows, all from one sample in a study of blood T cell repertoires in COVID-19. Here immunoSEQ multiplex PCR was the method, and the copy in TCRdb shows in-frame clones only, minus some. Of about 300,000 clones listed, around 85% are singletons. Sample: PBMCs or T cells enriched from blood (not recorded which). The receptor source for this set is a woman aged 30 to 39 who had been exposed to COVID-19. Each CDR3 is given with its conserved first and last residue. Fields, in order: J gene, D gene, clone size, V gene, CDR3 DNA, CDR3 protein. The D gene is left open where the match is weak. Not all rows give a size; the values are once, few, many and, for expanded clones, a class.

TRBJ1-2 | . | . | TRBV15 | TGTGCCACCAGCAGAGTTCGAGAGCCGCCGGGGGTTTTTAACTTC | CATSRVREPPGVFNF
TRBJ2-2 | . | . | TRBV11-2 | TGTGCCAGCAGCTTTGTCAGGTACACCGGGGAGCTGTTTTTT | CASSFVRYTGELFF
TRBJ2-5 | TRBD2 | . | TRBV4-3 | TGCGCCAGCAGCCAAGATATACTAGCGGGGGGGCCAGAGACCCAGTACTTC | CASSQDILAGGPETQYF
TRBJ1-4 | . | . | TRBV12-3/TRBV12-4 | TGTGCCAGCAGTTTTAGGGGCGAGGCGCTGTTTTTT | CASSFRGEALFF
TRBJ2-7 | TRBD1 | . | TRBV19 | TGTGCCAGTAGCTACACCACCGGGACAGGGTCCTACGAGCAGTACTTC | CASSYTTGTGSYEQYF
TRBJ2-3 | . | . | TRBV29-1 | TGCAGCGTTGAACCTCGGTCTACAGATACGCAGTATTTT | CSVEPRSTDTQYF
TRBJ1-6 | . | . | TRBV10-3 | TGTGCCATCAGTGTGGACCACAGGGTGGGGAATTCACCCCTCCACTTT | CAISVDHRVGNSPLHF
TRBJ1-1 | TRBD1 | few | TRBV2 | TGTGCCAGCAGTGGGACAGGGCTGGGCACTGAAGCTTTCTTT | CASSGTGLGTEAFF
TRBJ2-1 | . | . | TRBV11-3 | TGTGCCAGCAGCTTAGACCAACTAGTCAGTGAGCAGTTCTTC | CASSLDQLVSEQFF
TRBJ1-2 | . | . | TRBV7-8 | TGTGCCAGCAGCTCCCAGCCTAACAGTTATGGCTACACCTTC | CASSSQPNSYGYTF
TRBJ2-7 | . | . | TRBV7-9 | TGTGCCAGCAGCTCGCAGGCGAGCTCCTACGAGCAGTACTTC | CASSSQASSYEQYF
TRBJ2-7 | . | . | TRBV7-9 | TGTGCCAGCAGCTTAGGGGGGCCAACACTTTCCTACGAGCAGTACTTC | CASSLGGPTLSYEQYF
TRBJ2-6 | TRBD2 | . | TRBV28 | TGTGCCAGCAGTCCCCTTGAATGGGAGGGTGGGGCCAACGTCCTGACTTTC | CASSPLEWEGGANVLTF
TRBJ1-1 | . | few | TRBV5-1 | TGCGCCAGCAGCGCCTTAACAGGGCTCAACACTGAAGCTTTCTTT | CASSALTGLNTEAFF
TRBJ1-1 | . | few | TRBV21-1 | TGTGCCAGCAGCAGGGAGACTGAAGCTTTCTTT | CASSRETEAFF
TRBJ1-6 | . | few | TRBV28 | TGTGCCAGCAGTTTTGACAGCTATAATTCACCCCTCCACTTT | CASSFDSYNSPLHF
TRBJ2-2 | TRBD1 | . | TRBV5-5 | TGTGCCAGCAGTGGAACGGGACAGGGTTTTATCGGGGAGCTGTTTTTT | CASSGTGQGFIGELFF
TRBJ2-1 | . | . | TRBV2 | TGTGCCAGCAACAACCGTTACAATGAGCAGTTCTTC | CASNNRYNEQFF
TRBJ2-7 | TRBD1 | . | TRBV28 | TGTGCCAGCAGGACAGGGCTAGGTCCTTACGAGCAGTACTTC | CASRTGLGPYEQYF
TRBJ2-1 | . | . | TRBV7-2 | TGTGCCAGCAGCTTAAGACTAGGTGGATCCTACAATGAGCAGTTCTTC | CASSLRLGGSYNEQFF
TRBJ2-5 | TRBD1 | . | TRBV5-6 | TGTGCCAGCAGCCTCGGGACAGACGTCCAAGAGACCCAGTACTTC | CASSLGTDVQETQYF
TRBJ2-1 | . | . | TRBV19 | TGTGCCAGTAGTATATTAGCGAATGAGCAGTTCTTC | CASSILANEQFF
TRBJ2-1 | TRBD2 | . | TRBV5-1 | TGCGCCAGCAGCTTGGGTCTCGGGCTAGCGGTCGACAATGAGCAGTTCTTC | CASSLGLGLAVDNEQFF